The present TCR beta chain was sequenced within a study of vaccination and CD4 T cells after COVID-19. Study background: At days 161 to 241 and at day 14 post-vaccination, a few convalescent patients were sampled.

The germline CDR1 and CDR2 sequences are SGHNT and YYREEE (reference sequence). Trimming shortened V by 4 bases and J by 5 bases, and 16 bases separated the two germline ends. The CDR3 totals 15 residues. Notes on this clonotype: Its antigen remains unknown.

Time point described: late sampling 161 to 241 days after vaccination in a few convalescent patients. Treatment described: approximately nine-day PBMC culture with coronavirus spike peptide pools or control peptides (ViraFEST assay). Using peptide pools, antigen-specific T cells were expanded in ViraFEST before TCRs were sequenced. Once obtained from cultured CD4+ T cells, the DNA was sequenced using the Oncomine TCR Beta short-read assay. A single record per CDR3 protein comes from TCRdb applying MiXCR to the PCR reads. This table holds about 17,000 distinct CDR3 sequences, around 47% found once. The chain carries TRBV5-4 and TRBJ2-1; D perhaps matches TRBD2 (6 bases). This TCR was sampled from a human donor who had recovered from COVID-19. The input for sequencing was CD4+ T cells from blood, cultured in vitro, taken about 7 months after SARS-CoV-2 vaccination. CDR3 in amino acids: CASSPTGTRNNEQFF. CDR3 nucleotides: TGTGCCAGCAGCCCAACGGGGACTCGGAACAATGAGCAGTTCTTC. The entire variable domain, with the rest obtained from reference TRBV5-4 and TRBJ2-1, is as follows: ETGVTQSPTHLIKTRGQQVTLRCSSQSGHNTVSWYQQALGQGPQFIFQYYREEENGRGNFPPRFSGLQFPNYSSELNVNALELDDSALYLCASSPTGTRNNEQFFGPGTRLTVL.